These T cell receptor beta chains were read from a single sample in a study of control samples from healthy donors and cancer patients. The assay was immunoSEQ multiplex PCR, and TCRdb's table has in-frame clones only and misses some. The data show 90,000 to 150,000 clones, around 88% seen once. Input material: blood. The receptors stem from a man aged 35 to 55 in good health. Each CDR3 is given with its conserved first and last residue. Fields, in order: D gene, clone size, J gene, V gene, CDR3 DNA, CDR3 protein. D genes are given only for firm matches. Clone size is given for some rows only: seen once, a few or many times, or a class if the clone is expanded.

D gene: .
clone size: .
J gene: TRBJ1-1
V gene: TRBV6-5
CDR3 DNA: TGTGCCAGCAGACTCACAGGGTTCGTTGCTTTCTTT
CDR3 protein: CASRLTGFVAFF

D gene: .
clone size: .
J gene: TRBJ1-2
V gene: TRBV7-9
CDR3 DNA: TGTGCCAGCACCCTGAGAGGGGACCTGGGAGGCTACACCTTC
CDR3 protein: CASTLRGDLGGYTF

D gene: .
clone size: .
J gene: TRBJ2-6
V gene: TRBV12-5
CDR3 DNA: TGTGCTAGTGGGAAGGGCATTTCGGACTCTGGGGCCAACGTCCTGACTTTC
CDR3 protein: CASGKGISDSGANVLTF

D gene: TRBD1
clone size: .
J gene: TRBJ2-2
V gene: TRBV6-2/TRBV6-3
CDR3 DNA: TGTGCCAGCAGTTACTCGACAGGGGGATCGAACACCGGGGAGCTGTTTTTT
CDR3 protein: CASSYSTGGSNTGELFF

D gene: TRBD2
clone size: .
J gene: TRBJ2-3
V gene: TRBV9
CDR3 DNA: TGTGCCAGCAGCGAATTTGCAGGAGCGGGGGGCACAGATACGCAGTATTTT
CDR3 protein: CASSEFAGAGGTDTQYF

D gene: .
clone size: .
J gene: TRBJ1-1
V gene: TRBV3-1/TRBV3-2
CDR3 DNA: TGTGCCAGCAGCCGCGGCCCCTGGGGAGCTGAAGCTTTCTTT
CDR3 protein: CASSRGPWGAEAFF

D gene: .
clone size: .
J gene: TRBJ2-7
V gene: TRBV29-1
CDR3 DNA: TGCAGCGCGGCTCGGGCCCACGAGCAGTACTTC
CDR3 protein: CSAARAHEQYF

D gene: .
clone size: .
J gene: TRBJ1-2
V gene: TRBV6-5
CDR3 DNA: TGTGCCAGCAGTTCTCGGGGGGACCCCTATGGCTACACCTTC
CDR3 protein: CASSSRGDPYGYTF

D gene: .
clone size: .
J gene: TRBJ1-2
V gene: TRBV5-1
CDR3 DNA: TGCGCCAGCAGCTTAGGACCCCAGACAGGAAACTATGGCTACACCTTC
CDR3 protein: CASSLGPQTGNYGYTF

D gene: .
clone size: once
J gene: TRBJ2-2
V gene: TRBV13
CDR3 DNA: TGTGCCAGCAGCTCCAGGGTTACCGGGGAGCTGTTTTTT
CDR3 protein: CASSSRVTGELFF

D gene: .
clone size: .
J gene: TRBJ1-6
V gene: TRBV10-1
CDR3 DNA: TGCGCCAGCAGCCGGACCAACAATTCACCCCTCCACTTT
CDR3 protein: CASSRTNNSPLHF

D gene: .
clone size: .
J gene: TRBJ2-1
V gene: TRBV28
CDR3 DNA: TGTGCCAGCAGGGCCCAGGGTTATGAGCAGTTCTTC
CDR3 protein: CASRAQGYEQFF

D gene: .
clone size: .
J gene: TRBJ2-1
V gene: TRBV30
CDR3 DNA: TGTGCCTGCGCCTACAATGAGCAGTTCTTC
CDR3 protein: CACAYNEQFF

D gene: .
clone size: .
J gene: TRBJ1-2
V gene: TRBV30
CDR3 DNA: TGTGCCTGGAGTATGGTCAGCTATGGCTACACCTTC
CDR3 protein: CAWSMVSYGYTF

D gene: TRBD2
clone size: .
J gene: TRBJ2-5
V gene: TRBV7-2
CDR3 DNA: TGTGCCAGCAGCCCGGGGGGGACTCTCTATCAAGAGACCCAGTACTTC
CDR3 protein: CASSPGGTLYQETQYF

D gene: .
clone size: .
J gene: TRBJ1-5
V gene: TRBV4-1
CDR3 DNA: TGCGCCAGCAGCCAAGGATTGGCATCGTATCAGCCCCAGCATTTT
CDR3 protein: CASSQGLASYQPQHF

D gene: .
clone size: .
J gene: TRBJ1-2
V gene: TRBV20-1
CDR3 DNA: TGCAGTGCTAGCCCTTACGATGGCTACACCTTC
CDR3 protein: CSASPYDGYTF

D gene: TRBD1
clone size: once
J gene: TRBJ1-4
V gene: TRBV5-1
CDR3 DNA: TGCGCCAGCAGCGCGCAGGGGGCTAATAATGAAAAACTGTTTTTT
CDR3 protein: CASSAQGANNEKLFF

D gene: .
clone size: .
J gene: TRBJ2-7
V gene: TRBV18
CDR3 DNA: TGTGCCAGCTCACGGGGTACTAACTCCTACGAGCAGTACTTC
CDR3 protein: CASSRGTNSYEQYF

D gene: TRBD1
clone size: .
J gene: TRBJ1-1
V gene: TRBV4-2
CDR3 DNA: TGTGCCAGCAGCCAACCAGAGGGGGCAGGCACTGAAGCTTTCTTT
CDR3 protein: CASSQPEGAGTEAFF

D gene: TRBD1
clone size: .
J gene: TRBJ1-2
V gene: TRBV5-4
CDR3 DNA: TGTGCCAGCAGTGGACAGGGGGCCAACTATGGCTACACCTTC
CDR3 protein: CASSGQGANYGYTF

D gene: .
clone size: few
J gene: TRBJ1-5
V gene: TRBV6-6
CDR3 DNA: TGTGCCAGCAGTTACGGGGCCCCTGAGGGGCAGCCCCAGCATTTT
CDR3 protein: CASSYGAPEGQPQHF

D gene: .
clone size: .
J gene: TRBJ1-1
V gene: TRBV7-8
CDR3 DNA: TGTGCCAGCATCTCAAGCGACACTGAAGCTTTCTTT
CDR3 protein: CASISSDTEAFF

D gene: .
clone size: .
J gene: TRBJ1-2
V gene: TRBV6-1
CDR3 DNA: TGTGCCAGCAGTGAAAGGCAGGCCCATAACTATGGCTACACCTTC
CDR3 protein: CASSERQAHNYGYTF

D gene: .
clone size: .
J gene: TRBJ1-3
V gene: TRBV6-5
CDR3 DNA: TGTGCCAGCAGTCTAGACAATTTCTCTGGAAACACCATATATTTT
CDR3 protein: CASSLDNFSGNTIYF

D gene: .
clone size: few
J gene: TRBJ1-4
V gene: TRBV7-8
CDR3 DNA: TGTGCCAGCAGCTTTGGGGTGATGGAAAAACTGTTTTTT
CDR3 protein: CASSFGVMEKLFF

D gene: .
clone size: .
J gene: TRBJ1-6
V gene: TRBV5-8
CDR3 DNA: TGTGCCAGCAGCTTGGGTCGGGGTTCGGAGTCACCCCTCCACTTT
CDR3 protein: CASSLGRGSESPLHF

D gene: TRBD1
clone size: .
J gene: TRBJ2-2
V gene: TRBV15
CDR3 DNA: TGTGCCACCAGCTCTAGGACAGGGATAATCGGGGAGCTGTTTTTT
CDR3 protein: CATSSRTGIIGELFF

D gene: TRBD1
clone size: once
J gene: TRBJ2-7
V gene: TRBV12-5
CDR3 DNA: TGTGCTAGTGGTTTGCTAGACCGACCGGGACAGACCACCTACGAGCAGTACTTC
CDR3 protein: CASGLLDRPGQTTYEQYF

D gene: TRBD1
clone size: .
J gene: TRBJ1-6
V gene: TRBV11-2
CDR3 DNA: TGTGCCAGCAGCCTAGACCTCAGGGGGAGCTCCTATAATTCACCCCTCCACTTT
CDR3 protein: CASSLDLRGSSYNSPLHF

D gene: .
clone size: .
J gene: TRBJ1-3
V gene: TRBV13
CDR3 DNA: TGTGCCAGCAGCTTAGATAGCTCTGGAAACACCATATATTTT
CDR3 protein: CASSLDSSGNTIYF

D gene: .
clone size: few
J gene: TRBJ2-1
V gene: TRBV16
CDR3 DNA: TGTGCCAGCAGCCCCTCCGCGGGGGCGTACAATGAGCAGTTCTTC
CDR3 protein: CASSPSAGAYNEQFF

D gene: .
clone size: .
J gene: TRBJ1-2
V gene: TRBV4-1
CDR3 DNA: TGCGCCAGCAGCCAAGACCCCTTGGATGGCTACACCTTC
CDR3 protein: CASSQDPLDGYTF

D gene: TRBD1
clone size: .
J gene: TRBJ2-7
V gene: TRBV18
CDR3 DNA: TGTGCCAGCTCACCCGGACAGGGTACCTACGAGCAGTACTTC
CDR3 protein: CASSPGQGTYEQYF

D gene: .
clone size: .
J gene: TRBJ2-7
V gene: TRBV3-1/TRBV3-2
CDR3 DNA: TGTGCCAGCAGCCAAGGTTGGCCCTACGAGCAGTACTTC
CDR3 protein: CASSQGWPYEQYF

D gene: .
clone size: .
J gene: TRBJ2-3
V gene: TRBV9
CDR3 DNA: TGTGCCAGCAGCGTAGAGCAGACCTCGAACACAGATACGCAGTATTTT
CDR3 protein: CASSVEQTSNTDTQYF

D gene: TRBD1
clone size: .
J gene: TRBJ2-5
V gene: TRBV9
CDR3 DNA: TGTGCCAGCAGCTTACGGACAGGGGTGATGGGAGAGACCCAGTACTTC
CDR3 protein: CASSLRTGVMGETQYF

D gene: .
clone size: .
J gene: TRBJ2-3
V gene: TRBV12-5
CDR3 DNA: TGTGCTAGTGGTTTGGACAGTACTAGCACAGATACGCAGTATTTT
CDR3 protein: CASGLDSTSTDTQYF

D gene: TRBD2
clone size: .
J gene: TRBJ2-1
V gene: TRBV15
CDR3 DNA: TGTGCCACCAGCATCGATTTCGGGGGGGCTCCAGATGGGGATGAGCAGTTCTTC
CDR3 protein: CATSIDFGGAPDGDEQFF

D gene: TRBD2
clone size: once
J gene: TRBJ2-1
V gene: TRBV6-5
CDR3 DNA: TGTGCCAGCACTGGACTAGGGTACAATGAGCAGTTCTTC
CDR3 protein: CASTGLGYNEQFF

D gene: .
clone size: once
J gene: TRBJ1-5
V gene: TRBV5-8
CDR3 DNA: TGTGCCAGCAGCTGGAGGGGAGGCAATCAGCCCCAGCATTTT
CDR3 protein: CASSWRGGNQPQHF

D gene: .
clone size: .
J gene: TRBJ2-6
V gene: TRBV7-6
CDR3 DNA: TGTGCCAGCAGCTCAGGGGTTGCCGGGGCCAACGTCCTGACTTTC
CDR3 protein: CASSSGVAGANVLTF

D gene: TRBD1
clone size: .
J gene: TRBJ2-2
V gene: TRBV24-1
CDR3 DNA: TGTGCCACCAGTGACCCGGGACAGGGTTGGACCGGGGAGCTGTTTTTT
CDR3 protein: CATSDPGQGWTGELFF